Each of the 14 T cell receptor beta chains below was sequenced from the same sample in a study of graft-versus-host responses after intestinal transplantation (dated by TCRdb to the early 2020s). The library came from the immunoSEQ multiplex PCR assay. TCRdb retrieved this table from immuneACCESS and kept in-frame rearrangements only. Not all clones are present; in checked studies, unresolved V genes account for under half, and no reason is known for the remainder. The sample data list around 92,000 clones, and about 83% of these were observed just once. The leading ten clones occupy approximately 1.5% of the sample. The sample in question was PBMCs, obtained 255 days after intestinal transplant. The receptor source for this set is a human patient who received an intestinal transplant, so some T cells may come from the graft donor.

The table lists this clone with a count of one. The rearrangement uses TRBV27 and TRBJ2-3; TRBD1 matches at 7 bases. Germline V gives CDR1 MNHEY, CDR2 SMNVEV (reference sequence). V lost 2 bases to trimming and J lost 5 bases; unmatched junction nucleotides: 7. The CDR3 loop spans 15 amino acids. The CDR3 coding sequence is TGTGCCAGCAGTTTAAATTCGAGGGGGCGAGATACGCAGTATTTT. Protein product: CASSLNSRGRDTQYF.

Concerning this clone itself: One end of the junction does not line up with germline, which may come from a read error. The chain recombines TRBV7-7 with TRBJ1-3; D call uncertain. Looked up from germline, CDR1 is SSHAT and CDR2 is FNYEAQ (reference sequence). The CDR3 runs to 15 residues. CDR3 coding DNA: TGTGCTAGCAGCTTAGACCGGAGCTCTGGAAACACCATATATTTT. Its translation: CASSLDRSSGNTIYF.

The CDR3 reads CASSRVGQGEGGYTF. Written as DNA, the CDR3 is TGCGCCAGCAGCCGCGTTGGACAGGGAGAGGGTGGCTACACCTTC. J is TRBJ1-2 and V is TRBV5-1, with 8 bases fitting TRBD1. J lost 7 bases, V lost 4 bases, and 12 bases had no gene match. Germline V gene sequence: CDR1 SGHRS, CDR2 YFSETQ. The CDR3 extends over 15 amino acids.

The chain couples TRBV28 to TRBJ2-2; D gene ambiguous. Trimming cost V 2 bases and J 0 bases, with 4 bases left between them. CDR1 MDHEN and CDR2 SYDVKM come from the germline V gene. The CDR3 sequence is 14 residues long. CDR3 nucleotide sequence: TGTGCCAGCAGTTTAGAGTCGAACACCGGGGAGCTGTTTTTT. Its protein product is CASSLESNTGELFF. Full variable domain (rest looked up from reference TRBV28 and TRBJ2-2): DVKVTQSSRYLVKRTGEKVFLECVQDMDHENMFWYRQDPGLGLRLIYFSYDVKMKEKGDIPEGYSVSREKKERFSLILESASTNQTSMYLCASSLESNTGELFFGEGSRLTVL.

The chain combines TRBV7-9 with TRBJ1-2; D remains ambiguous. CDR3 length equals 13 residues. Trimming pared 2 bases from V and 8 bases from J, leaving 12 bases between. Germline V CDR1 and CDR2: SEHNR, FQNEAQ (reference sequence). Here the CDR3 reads CASSLPLTMGYTF. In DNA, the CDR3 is TGTGCCAGCAGCTTACCGCTAACTATGGGCTACACCTTC.

The chain's CDR3 is CASSGPEGSYEQYF. CDR3 nucleotides: TGTGCCAGCAGTGGACCGGAGGGCTCCTACGAGCAGTACTTC. This rearrangement joins TRBV28 to TRBJ2-7, with D possibly matching TRBD2 (6 bases). V was pared by 5 bases and J by 0 bases, with 11 bases between. The V gene's germline CDR1 is MDHEN and CDR2 SYDVKM. The CDR3 contains 14 residues.

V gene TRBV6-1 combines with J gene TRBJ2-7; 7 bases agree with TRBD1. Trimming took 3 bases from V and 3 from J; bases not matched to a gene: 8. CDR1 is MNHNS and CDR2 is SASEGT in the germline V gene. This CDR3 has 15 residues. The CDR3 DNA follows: TGTGCCAGCAGTGAGAGACAGGGCGGTTTCTACGAGCAGTACTTC. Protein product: CASSERQGGFYEQYF.

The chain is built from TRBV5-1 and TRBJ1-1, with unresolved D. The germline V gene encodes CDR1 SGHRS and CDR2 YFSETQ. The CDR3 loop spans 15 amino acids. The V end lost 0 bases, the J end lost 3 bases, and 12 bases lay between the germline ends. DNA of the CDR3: TGCGCCAGCAGCTTGGCTGGGGAGAAGGACACTGAAGCTTTCTTT. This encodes CASSLAGEKDTEAFF.

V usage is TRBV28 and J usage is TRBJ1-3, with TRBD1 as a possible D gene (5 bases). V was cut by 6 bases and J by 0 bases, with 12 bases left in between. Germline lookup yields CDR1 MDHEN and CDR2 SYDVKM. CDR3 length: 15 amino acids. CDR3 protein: CASSFGAGSGNTIYF. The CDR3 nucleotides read TGTGCCAGCAGCTTCGGGGCGGGCTCTGGAAACACCATATATTTT.

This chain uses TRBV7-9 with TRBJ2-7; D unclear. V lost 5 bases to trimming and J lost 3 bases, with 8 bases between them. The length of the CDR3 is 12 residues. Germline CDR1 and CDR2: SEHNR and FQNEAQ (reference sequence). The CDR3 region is CASSPNLYEQYF. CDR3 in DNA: TGTGCCAGCAGCCCTAACCTCTACGAGCAGTACTTC. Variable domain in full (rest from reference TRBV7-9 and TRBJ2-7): DTGVSQNPRHKITKRGQNVTFRCDPISEHNRLYWYRQTLGQGPEFLTYFQNEAQLEKSRLLSDRFSAERPKGSFSTLEIQRTEQGDSAMYLCASSPNLYEQYFGPGTRLTVT.

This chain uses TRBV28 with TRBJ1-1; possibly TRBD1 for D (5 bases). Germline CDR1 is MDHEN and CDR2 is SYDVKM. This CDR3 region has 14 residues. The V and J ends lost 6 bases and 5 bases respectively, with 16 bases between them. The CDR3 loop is CASRPDPQGTEAFF. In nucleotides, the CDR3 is TGTGCCAGCAGACCCGATCCTCAGGGAACTGAAGCTTTCTTT.

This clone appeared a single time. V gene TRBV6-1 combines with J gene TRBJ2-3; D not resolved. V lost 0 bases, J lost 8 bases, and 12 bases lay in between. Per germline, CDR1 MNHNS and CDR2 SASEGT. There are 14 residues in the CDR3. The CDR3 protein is CASSEAGIASTQYF. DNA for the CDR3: TGTGCCAGCAGTGAAGCAGGTATAGCATCTACGCAGTATTTT.

This CDR3 reads CASRTGQGKVTQYF. CDR3 DNA sequence: TGTGCCAGCAGGACAGGACAGGGGAAGGTTACGCAGTATTTT. The V gene is TRBV6-5, the J gene TRBJ2-3, with 9 nucleotides matching TRBD1. Trimming removed 6 bases from V and 8 bases from J; junction bases left unmatched: 9. The CDR3 loop spans 14 amino acids. Germline V gene data show CDR1 as MNHEY and CDR2 as SVGAGI.

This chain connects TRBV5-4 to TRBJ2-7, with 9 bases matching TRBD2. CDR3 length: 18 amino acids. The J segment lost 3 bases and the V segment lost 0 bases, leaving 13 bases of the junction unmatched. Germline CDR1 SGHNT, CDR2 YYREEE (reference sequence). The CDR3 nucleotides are TGTGCCAGCAGCTTGGTGGTAGCGGGGGACCGTAAGAACTACGAGCAGTACTTC. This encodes CASSLVVAGDRKNYEQYF.